The T cell receptor beta chain described here comes from a study of regulatory T cells in long-lasting Graves disease. Time point denoted: newly diagnosed GD, antithyroid drugs for less than 3 months. RNA isolated from PBMCs was used to make the TCR library. With 1 base removed from V and 4 bases from J, the gap between germline ends came to 10 bases. This CDR3 is built from 15 residues. The authors built TCR beta libraries using iRepertoire HTBI primers and Arm-PCR of CDR3 regions. In the authors' methods: Across samples, 60 to 75 TRBV and roughly 13 TRBJ segments were found. MiXCR, run by TCRdb on the multiplex PCR reads, gives a single entry per CDR3 protein. The authors' filters were not applied to this entry. The data show around 400,000 distinct CDR3 sequences, approximately 12% seen once. This clonotype came up many times. The sample also formed part of further work on T cells in Graves' hyperthyroidism and ophthalmopathy.

This TCR was recovered from a woman in her late teens or twenties with Graves disease. The source was peripheral blood mononuclear cells (PBMCs), collected at new diagnosis, from a patient treated with antithyroid drugs. This chain connects TRBV12-3 or TRBV12-4 to TRBJ1-4; D gene uncertain. The CDR3 DNA reads as TGTGCCAGCAGTTTAGAGGGTTTTAGTAATGAAAAACTGTTTTTT. This gives the protein CASSLEGFSNEKLFF.